The entry that follows covers one TCR beta chain sequence. The sample comes from a study of blood T cell repertoires in COVID-19. Study overall: Sources were T cells, B-cell-depleted T cells, or PBMCs; the material itself was cDNA or gDNA.

V lost 3 bases, J lost 4 bases, and 25 bases lay in between. CDR1 WSHSY and CDR2 SAAADI come from the germline V gene. The CDR3 length is 19 residues. Here immunoSEQ multiplex PCR was the method, and the copy in TCRdb shows in-frame clones only, minus some. In the table there are 95,000 to 150,000 clones, more than 70% of which are singletons. What was sequenced was peripheral blood. This TCR came from a human donor in a cohort sampled during active COVID-19. The gene calls are TRBV10-2 and TRBJ2-1; weak D call: TRBD2 (7 bases). In nucleotides, the CDR3 is TGCGCCAGCAGTGATTGGGCGGGGGCCGGAACCTCGGGATACAATGAGCAGTTCTTC. Its translation is CASSDWAGAGTSGYNEQFF.